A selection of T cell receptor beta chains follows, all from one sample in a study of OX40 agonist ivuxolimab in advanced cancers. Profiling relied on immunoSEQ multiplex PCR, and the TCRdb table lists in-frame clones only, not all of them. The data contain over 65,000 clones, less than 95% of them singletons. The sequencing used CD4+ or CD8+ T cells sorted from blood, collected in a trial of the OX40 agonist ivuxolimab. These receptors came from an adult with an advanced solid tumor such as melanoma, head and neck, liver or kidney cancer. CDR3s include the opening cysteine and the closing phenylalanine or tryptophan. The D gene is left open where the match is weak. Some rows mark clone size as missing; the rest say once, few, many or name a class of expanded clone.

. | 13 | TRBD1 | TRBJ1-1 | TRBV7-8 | TGTGCCAGCAGCACCGACAGGGACACTGAAGCTTTCTTT | CASSTDRDTEAFF
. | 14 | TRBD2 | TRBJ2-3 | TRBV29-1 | TGCAGCGTTGAAAAACTAGCGGTCACAGATACGCAGTATTTT | CSVEKLAVTDTQYF
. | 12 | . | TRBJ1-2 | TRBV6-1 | TGTGCCAGCAGTGACAGCACCGGTGGCTACACCTTC | CASSDSTGGYTF
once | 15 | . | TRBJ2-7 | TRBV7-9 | TGTGCCAGCAGCTTAGATCTGGGGAGCTCCTACGAGCAGTACTTC | CASSLDLGSSYEQYF
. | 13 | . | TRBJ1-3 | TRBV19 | TGTGCCAGTAGTATTGGCAGCGGAAACACCATATATTTT | CASSIGSGNTIYF
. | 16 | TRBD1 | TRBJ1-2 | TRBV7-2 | TGTGCCAGCAGCTTAACGTGGGACAGATATAGTGATGGCTACACCTTC | CASSLTWDRYSDGYTF
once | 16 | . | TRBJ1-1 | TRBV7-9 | TGTGCCAGCAGCTTAGGGGCAGGGCCGATGAACACTGAAGCTTTCTTT | CASSLGAGPMNTEAFF
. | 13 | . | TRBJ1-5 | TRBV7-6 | TGTGCCAGCAGCTTAGATGTCAATCAGCCCCAGCATTTT | CASSLDVNQPQHF
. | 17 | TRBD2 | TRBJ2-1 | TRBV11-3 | TGTGCCAGCAGCTTAGCCACCGCGGGAGGGATAGCGGATGAGCAGTTCTTC | CASSLATAGGIADEQFF
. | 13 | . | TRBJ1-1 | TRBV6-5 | TGTGCCAGCAGCAACGACGGGAACACTGAAGCTTTCTTT | CASSNDGNTEAFF
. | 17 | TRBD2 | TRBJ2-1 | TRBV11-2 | TGTGCCAGCAGCTTACGGGCTAGCGGGACGACCAACAATGAGCAGTTCTTC | CASSLRASGTTNNEQFF
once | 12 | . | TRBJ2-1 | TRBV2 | TGTGCCAGCAGAGACGGCTACAATGAGCAGTTCTTC | CASRDGYNEQFF
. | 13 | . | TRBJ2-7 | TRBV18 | TGTGCCAGCTCCCGGGACCCCTCCAACGAGCAGTACTTC | CASSRDPSNEQYF
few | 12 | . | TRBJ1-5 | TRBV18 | TGTGCCAGCTCACCACCGATGGAGCCCCAGCATTTT | CASSPPMEPQHF
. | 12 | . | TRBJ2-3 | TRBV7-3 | TGTGCCAGCAGCCCGGACAGCCTCGAGCAGTATTTT | CASSPDSLEQYF
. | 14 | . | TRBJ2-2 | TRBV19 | TGTGCCACCAGTAGTACCGGGGTCACCGGGGAGCTGTTTTTT | CATSSTGVTGELFF
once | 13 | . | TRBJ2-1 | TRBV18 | TGTGCCAGCTCACCGGCCACCTACAATGAGCAGTTCTTC | CASSPATYNEQFF
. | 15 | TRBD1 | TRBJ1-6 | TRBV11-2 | TGTGCCAGCAGCTTGTACAGGGGGCTTCCTTCACCCCTCCACTTT | CASSLYRGLPSPLHF
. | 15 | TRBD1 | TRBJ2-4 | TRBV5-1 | TGCGCCAGCAGCTTTACAGGGGGAACCAAAAACATTCAGTACTTC | CASSFTGGTKNIQYF
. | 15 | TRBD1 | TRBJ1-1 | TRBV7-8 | TGTGCCAGCAGCCCTTCCGGGACAGGGGTAGGAGAAGCTTTCTTT | CASSPSGTGVGEAFF
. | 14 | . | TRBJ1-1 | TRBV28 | TGTGCCAGCAGTTTAATCGGGCTTAACACTGAAGCTTTCTTT | CASSLIGLNTEAFF
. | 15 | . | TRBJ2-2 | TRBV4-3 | TGCGCCAGCAGCCTTGGCTTAAGTGGAACCGGGGAGCTGTTTTTT | CASSLGLSGTGELFF
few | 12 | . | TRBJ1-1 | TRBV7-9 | TGTGCCAGCAGCATCCGGGACCTCGGAGCTTTCTTT | CASSIRDLGAFF
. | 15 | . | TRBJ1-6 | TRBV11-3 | TGTGCCAGCAGCTTAGAGAGTGGGCAGAAGTCACCCCTCCACTTT | CASSLESGQKSPLHF
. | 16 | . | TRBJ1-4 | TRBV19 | TGTGCCAGTAGTATAGGTATCCGCAGCTGGGACGAAAAACTGTTTTTT | CASSIGIRSWDEKLFF
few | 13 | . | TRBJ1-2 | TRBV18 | TGTGCCAGCTCACCCGTAGTCCAGTATGGCTACACCTTC | CASSPVVQYGYTF
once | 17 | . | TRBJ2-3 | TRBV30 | TGTGCCTGGAGTGCCCTAGGAGCTATTCGGAGGGGCGGTACGCAGTATTTT | CAWSALGAIRRGGTQYF
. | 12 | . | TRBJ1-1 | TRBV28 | TGTGCCAGCAGTTCGTTTAATAAGGGGGCTTTCTTT | CASSSFNKGAFF